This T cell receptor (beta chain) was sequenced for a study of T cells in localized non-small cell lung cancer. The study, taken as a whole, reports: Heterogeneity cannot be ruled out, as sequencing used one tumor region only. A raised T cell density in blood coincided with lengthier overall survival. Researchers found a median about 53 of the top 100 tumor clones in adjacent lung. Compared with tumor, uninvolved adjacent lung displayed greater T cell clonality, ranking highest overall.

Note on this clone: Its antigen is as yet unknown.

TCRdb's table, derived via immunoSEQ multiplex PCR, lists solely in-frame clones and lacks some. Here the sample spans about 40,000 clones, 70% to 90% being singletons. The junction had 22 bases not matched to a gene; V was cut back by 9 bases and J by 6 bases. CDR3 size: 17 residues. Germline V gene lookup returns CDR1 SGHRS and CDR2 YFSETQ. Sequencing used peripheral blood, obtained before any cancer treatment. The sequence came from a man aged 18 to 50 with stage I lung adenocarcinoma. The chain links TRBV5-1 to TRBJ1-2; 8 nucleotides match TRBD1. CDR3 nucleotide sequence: TGCGCCAACCTCATAAGGGGGCAGGGGGCCGTGGAGGATGGCTACACCTTC. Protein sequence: CANLIRGQGAVEDGYTF.